These 29 T cell receptor beta chains originate from one sample sequenced in a study of blood T cell repertoires in COVID-19 (dated by TCRdb to the early 2020s). The library was produced with the immunoSEQ multiplex PCR assay. The immuneACCESS repertoire file appears here via TCRdb, limited to in-frame rearrangements. These files lack a portion of the clones; in checked studies, under half of the deficit traces to unresolved V genes, and the cause of the others is not known. This sample lists around 140,000 clones; approximately 84% were detected once. Roughly 17% of the sample belongs to the ten largest clones. The sequenced sample consisted of peripheral blood. These receptors originate from a woman aged 80 or over with acute or convalescent COVID-19.

The sample holds a few counts of this clone. V gene TRBV5-5 combines with J gene TRBJ1-6; a possible D gene is TRBD1 (6 bases). Germline V CDR1 and CDR2: SGHKS, YYEKEE (reference sequence). The CDR3 runs to 15 residues. The V end was cut by 3 bases, the J end by 6 bases, with 13 bases between. CDR3 sequence reads: CASSYTTGTNSPLHF. As DNA, the CDR3 is TGTGCCAGCAGCTATACTACAGGGACTAATTCACCCCTCCACTTT.

CDR3 bases: TGTGCCAGCAGTGCAACTAGCGGGGGAGTTGCCGGGGAGCTGTTTTTT. Translated, it gives CASSATSGGVAGELFF. This rearrangement joins TRBV6-2 or TRBV6-3 to TRBJ2-2, with 11 bases that match TRBD2. CDR3 length: 16 amino acids. After removal of 5 bases from V and 6 bases from J, the junction contained 8 bases not matched to a gene. CDR1 and CDR2 from the germline V gene are MNHEY and SVGEGT.

The chain employs TRBV19 and TRBJ1-1, with D unresolved. Germline V gene data show CDR1 as LNHDA and CDR2 as SQIVND (reference sequence). The CDR3 totals 14 residues. Between the trimmed V and J ends, which lost 5 bases and 2 bases, there was a span of 12 bases. Here the CDR3 reads CASSPARHNTEAFF. As DNA, the CDR3 is TGTGCCAGTAGTCCGGCAAGACATAACACTGAAGCTTTCTTT.

This clone has only a few counts. CDR3 in DNA: TGCGCCAGCAGCTCAACCGGTACGGGTAGCTCTGGAAACACCATATATTTT. This sequence encodes CASSSTGTGSSGNTIYF. The chain is built from TRBV5-1 and TRBJ1-3; D gene unclear. This CDR3 contains 17 residues. Germline lookup yields CDR1 SGHRS and CDR2 YFSETQ. The V end was cut by 3 bases, the J end by 0 bases, with 16 bases between.

This chain connects TRBV3-1 (or the pseudogene TRBV3-2) to TRBJ1-2; D remains unclear. The CDR3 runs 17 residues. Per the germline V gene, CDR1 is LGHDT and CDR2 is YNNKEL (reference sequence). Trimming stripped 1 base from V and 6 bases from J, with 21 bases between. CDR3 protein: CASSQARGPSGRHGYTF. The CDR3, as DNA: TGTGCCAGCAGCCAAGCCCGAGGGCCGTCTGGGCGGCATGGCTACACCTTC.

In its sample, this clone was seen a few times. This chain connects TRBV19 to TRBJ2-1; TRBD1 aligns across 11 bases. The CDR3 is 15 residues long. Germline values: CDR1 LNHDA, CDR2 SQIVND (reference sequence). V was clipped by 7 bases and J by 9 bases; unmatched bases: 11. The chain's CDR3 is CASNSRDRGVGEQFF. The DNA of the CDR3 is TGTGCCAGTAACTCCCGGGACAGGGGGGTCGGTGAGCAGTTCTTC.

The rearrangement uses TRBV11-2 and TRBJ1-5, with 9 nucleotides matching TRBD1. From germline, CDR1 is SGHAT and CDR2 FQNNGV. The CDR3 covers 15 residues. Trimming cost V 5 bases and J 6 bases; bases outside gene matches: 8. For the CDR3, the DNA is TGTGCCAGCAGCGCGGGACAGGGACAAGGTCAGCCCCAGCATTTT. It specifies CASSAGQGQGQPQHF.

This clone has a single count. The chain combines TRBV11-2 with TRBJ1-2, with 7 bases matching TRBD1. CDR3 size: 16 residues. The V segment lost 0 bases and the J segment 4 bases; nucleotides outside the gene matches: 8. CDR1 is SGHAT and CDR2 is FQNNGV in the germline V gene. The CDR3 sequence is CASSLEQGIPLYGYTF. As DNA, the CDR3 is TGTGCCAGCAGCTTAGAACAGGGGATCCCCCTCTATGGCTACACCTTC.

V and J are TRBV7-9 and TRBJ1-4; the match to TRBD1 covers 7 bases. This CDR3 spans 15 amino acids. After removal of 5 bases from V and 1 base from J, the junction contained 4 bases not matched to a gene. CDR1 SEHNR and CDR2 FQNEAQ come from the germline V gene (reference sequence). The CDR3 protein is CASSAAGGTNEKLFF. Written as DNA, the CDR3 is TGTGCCAGCAGCGCCGCAGGGGGAACTAATGAAAAACTGTTTTTT. The full variable domain, with the rest looked up from reference TRBV7-9 and TRBJ1-4, is DTGVSQNPRHKITKRGQNVTFRCDPISEHNRLYWYRQTLGQGPEFLTYFQNEAQLEKSRLLSDRFSAERPKGSFSTLEIQRTEQGDSAMYLCASSAAGGTNEKLFFGSGTQLSVL.

The chain combines TRBV14 with TRBJ1-1; 7 bases agree with TRBD1. The CDR3 has 16 amino acids. J was trimmed by 5 bases and V by 2 bases; bases with no gene match: 11. Germline V gene lookup returns CDR1 SGHDN and CDR2 FVKESK. DNA for the CDR3: TGTGCCAGCAGCCAACAAAGGACAGGAGTGGAGACTGAAGCTTTCTTT. Translating gives CASSQQRTGVETEAFF. The variable domain in full, with the rest retrieved from reference TRBV14 and TRBJ1-1, is EAGVTQFPSHSVIEKGQTVTLRCDPISGHDNLYWYRRVMGKEIKFLLHFVKESKQDESGMPNNRFLAERTGGTYSTLKVQPAELEDSGVYFCASSQQRTGVETEAFFGQGTRLTVV.

The CDR3 protein is CASSRELAGGYDEQFF. For the CDR3, the DNA is TGTGCCAGCTCACGTGAACTAGCGGGGGGGTACGATGAGCAGTTCTTC. The chain recombines TRBV18 with TRBJ2-1; 13 bases agree with TRBD2. The V gene end was trimmed by 4 bases and the J gene end by 8 bases; junction bases not matched to a gene: 8. The CDR3 covers 16 residues. Germline V CDR1 and CDR2: KGHSH, LQKENI.

This clone showed up just once. The genes are TRBV7-6 and TRBJ2-3; TRBD2 matches 9 bases. The germline V gene encodes CDR1 SGHVS and CDR2 FNYEAQ. The CDR3 is made up of 18 amino acids. V shed 4 bases and J 10 bases; nucleotides not matched to a gene: 21. This chain's CDR3 is CASSSYLLAGEIPRAQYF. DNA for the CDR3: TGTGCCAGCAGCTCCTACCTCTTAGCGGGGGAAATTCCCAGGGCGCAGTATTTT.

The V gene is TRBV7-2, the J gene TRBJ2-3; 10 positions agree with TRBD2. V was pared by 5 bases and J by 1 base, with 3 bases of the junction left unmatched. CDR1 SGHTA and CDR2 FQGNSA come from the germline V gene. The CDR3 is 15 amino acids. As DNA, the CDR3 is TGTGCCAGCAGCCCCGGGACTAGCGGCACAGATACGCAGTATTTT. Its protein product is CASSPGTSGTDTQYF.

This clone was recorded once. CDR3 sequence reads: CASSMGQGAGELFF. CDR3 nucleotides: TGTGCCAGCAGCATGGGACAGGGCGCCGGGGAGCTGTTTTTT. The V call is TRBV2, the J call TRBJ2-2; 9 bases are shared with TRBD1. Germline lookup yields CDR1 SNHLY and CDR2 FYNNEI. The CDR3 runs 14 residues. Germline trimming cut 6 bases from V and 6 bases from J; bases unmatched to any gene: 5. The whole variable domain, remainder taken from reference TRBV2 and TRBJ2-2, is EPEVTQTPSHQVTQMGQEVILRCVPISNHLYFYWYRQILGQKVEFLVSFYNNEISEKSEIFDDQFSVERPDGSNFTLKIRSTKLEDSAMYFCASSMGQGAGELFFGEGSRLTVL.

CDR3 nucleotide sequence: TGTGCCAGAAGCTTGGATTTAGCAGGGGGTTATTCACCCCTCCACTTT. Translated, it gives CARSLDLAGGYSPLHF. This rearrangement joins TRBV5-3 to TRBJ1-6, with TRBD1 matching 7 bases. TRBV5-3 is an open reading frame whose function is uncertain. The CDR3 length is 16 residues. After removal of 0 bases from V and 8 bases from J, the junction contained 8 bases not matched to a gene.

This clone has more than one count but fewer than ten. The V call is TRBV7-2, the J call TRBJ1-2; 10 bases agree with TRBD1. The J segment lost 4 bases and the V segment lost 5 bases, leaving 10 bases of the junction unmatched. Germline-derived CDR1 and CDR2 are SGHTA and FQGNSA. The CDR3 loop spans 16 amino acids. The CDR3 DNA sequence: TGTGCCAGCAGCCCAGCCGGGACAGGGGAAGTCTATGGCTACACCTTC. Its protein is CASSPAGTGEVYGYTF.

The CDR3 loop is CAISPALILPSGPERNEQFF. The CDR3 DNA reads as TGTGCCATCAGTCCCGCCCTAATCCTACCTAGCGGTCCAGAAAGGAATGAGCAGTTCTTC. This rearrangement joins TRBV10-3 to TRBJ2-1; 7 nucleotides line up with TRBD2. Germline lookup yields CDR1 ENHRY and CDR2 SYGVKD. The ends lost 5 bases at V and 7 bases at J; junction bases unmatched: 26. The CDR3 runs 20 residues.

This chain uses TRBV18 with TRBJ1-2; TRBD1 agrees at 7 bases. Germline V gene lookup returns CDR1 KGHSH and CDR2 LQKENI. This CDR3 has 13 amino acids. V trimming: 1 base; J trimming: 6 bases; junction bases outside the gene matches: 2. The CDR3 sequence: CASSPLQGDGYTF. DNA for the CDR3: TGTGCCAGCTCACCACTCCAGGGGGATGGCTACACCTTC. Complete variable domain (other parts from reference TRBV18 and TRBJ1-2): NAGVMQNPRHLVRRRGQEARLRCSPMKGHSHVYWYRQLPEEGLKFMVYLQKENIIDESGMPKERFSAEFPKEGPSILRIQQVVRGDSAAYFCASSPLQGDGYTFGSGTRLTVV.

This chain uses TRBV30 with TRBJ2-7; TRBD2 agrees at 7 bases. V gave up 4 bases and J gave up 5 bases; unmatched junction bases: 11. The germline V gene encodes CDR1 GTSNPN and CDR2 SVGIG (reference sequence). CDR3 length equals 14 residues. CDR3 coding DNA: TGTGCCTGGAAAGTTGTTAGCGGGCCCAACGAGCAGTACTTC. Its protein product is CAWKVVSGPNEQYF.

The sample holds a few counts of this clone. The chain recombines TRBV6-5 with TRBJ2-3; 7 bases are shared with TRBD1. The CDR3 runs to 13 residues. Per germline, CDR1 MNHEY and CDR2 SVGAGI. After removal of 6 bases from V and 2 bases from J, the junction contained 2 bases not matched to a gene. For the CDR3, the DNA is TGTGCCAGCAGGAGGGGGCCCACAGATACGCAGTATTTT. Translating gives CASRRGPTDTQYF.

This clone has only one observation. This rearrangement joins TRBV9 to TRBJ2-3; D may be TRBD1 (5 bases). This CDR3 is built from 14 residues. Trimming took off 0 bases at V and 4 bases at J, with 9 bases between the two ends. Germline-derived CDR1 and CDR2 are SGDLS and YYNGEE. The CDR3 DNA reads as TGTGCCAGCAGCGTAGGGGGCGCCGCAGATACGCAGTATTTT. Protein: CASSVGGAADTQYF.

This chain joins TRBV5-6 and TRBJ2-6; D call uncertain. The V gene's germline CDR1 is SGHDT and CDR2 YYEEEE. The CDR3 totals 16 residues. The V and J ends lost 1 base and 2 bases respectively, with 10 bases between them. CDR3 protein: CASSLLSEAGANVLTF. The CDR3 nucleotides are TGTGCCAGCAGCTTGCTAAGTGAGGCTGGGGCCAACGTCCTGACTTTC.

This rearrangement joins TRBV6-5 to TRBJ2-3; TRBD2 aligns across 10 bases. The germline gives CDR1 MNHEY, CDR2 SVGAGI. CDR3 size: 15 residues. J gave up 4 bases and V 2 bases, and 3 bases lay outside the gene matches. CDR3 region: CASSYASGSADTQYF. CDR3 DNA sequence: TGTGCCAGCAGTTACGCTAGCGGGAGCGCAGATACGCAGTATTTT.

J is TRBJ2-2 and V is TRBV5-1, with 7 positions matching TRBD1. CDR3 length: 16 residues. The ends lost 5 bases at V and 7 bases at J; junction bases unmatched: 14. Germline values: CDR1 SGHRS, CDR2 YFSETQ. The CDR3 spells CASRLLSQGDGGELFF. The CDR3 coding sequence is TGCGCCAGCAGACTACTCTCTCAGGGGGACGGCGGGGAGCTGTTTTTT.

This chain uses TRBV5-6 with TRBJ2-7; D perhaps matches TRBD2 (6 bases). Trimming shortened V by 3 bases and J by 0 bases, and 13 bases separated the two germline ends. The CDR3 spans 15 residues. In germline, CDR1 is SGHDT, CDR2 YYEEEE. The CDR3: CASSSAGLSSYEQYF. The CDR3 nucleotides read TGTGCCAGCAGCTCCGCTGGACTAAGCTCCTACGAGCAGTACTTC.

The chain couples TRBV18 to TRBJ1-1; no reliable D call. Germline V gene lookup returns CDR1 KGHSH and CDR2 LQKENI. Trimming removed 1 base at V and 2 bases at J, with 11 bases between. This CDR3 has 15 amino acids. CDR3 region: CASSPRAGKNTEAFF. As DNA, the CDR3 is TGTGCCAGCTCACCACGGGCAGGAAAAAACACTGAAGCTTTCTTT.

This clone has more than one count but fewer than ten. The gene calls are TRBV29-1 and TRBJ1-1; TRBD1 agrees at 9 bases. J gave up 7 bases and V 6 bases, and 6 bases lay outside the gene matches. CDR1 SQVTM and CDR2 ANQGSEA come from the germline V gene. This CDR3 comprises 12 residues. The CDR3 here is CSVGDRGGEAFF. The CDR3 bases are TGCAGCGTAGGCGACAGGGGGGGTGAAGCTTTCTTT. Complete variable domain (other parts from reference TRBV29-1 and TRBJ1-1): SAVISQKPSRDICQRGTSLTIQCQVDSQVTMMFWYRQQPGQSLTLIATANQGSEATYESGFVIDKFPISRPNLTFSTLTVSNMSPEDSSIYLCSVGDRGGEAFFGQGTRLTVV.

V and J are TRBV7-9 and TRBJ1-2; 7 bases are shared with TRBD1. Trimming removed 5 bases from V and 4 bases from J; junction bases left unmatched: 10. Germline loops: CDR1 SEHNR, CDR2 FQNEAQ (reference sequence). CDR3 length: 15 amino acids. CDR3 residues: CASSPRDSPFYGYTF. Written as DNA, the CDR3 is TGTGCCAGCAGCCCTCGGGACAGCCCTTTCTATGGCTACACCTTC.

This clone was seen a few times. This sample includes further DNA sequences coding for the same CDR3. V usage is TRBV7-2 and J usage is TRBJ2-1; 11 positions match TRBD1. J gave up 4 bases and V 0 bases, and 8 bases lay outside the gene matches. Germline V CDR1 and CDR2: SGHTA, FQGNSA. The CDR3 is 18 residues long. The CDR3 is CASSLAGGDRGAYNEQFF. CDR3 sequence (DNA): TGTGCCAGCAGCTTAGCTGGGGGGGACAGGGGGGCATACAATGAGCAGTTCTTC.